Shown below are 28 T cell receptor beta chains from a single sample sequenced in a study of blood T cell repertoires in COVID-19. Using immunoSEQ multiplex PCR, the repertoire was profiled, and TCRdb retains in-frame clones only, with some absent. The table has about 140,000 clones, around 90% seen once. Source material: peripheral blood. These receptor sequences come from a woman aged 55-69 years with acute or convalescent COVID-19.

This clone was seen only once. The chain is built from TRBV18 and TRBJ2-7; D gene ambiguous. Trimming left V 3 bases short and J 0 bases short, with 9 bases between. The CDR3 is 14 residues long. Germline CDR1 and CDR2: KGHSH and LQKENI. CDR3 in amino acids: CASSPPGLSYEQYF. The DNA for the CDR3 is TGTGCCAGCTCACCCCCTGGCCTCTCCTACGAGCAGTACTTC.

The chain has TRBV19 and TRBJ1-1; the match to TRBD1 covers 7 bases. V shed 8 bases, J shed 8 bases, and the junction held 11 bases outside the gene matches. The germline CDR1 and CDR2 sequences are LNHDA and SQIVND (reference sequence). The CDR3 length is 13 residues. CDR3 amino acids: CASGNSDRAEAFF. The CDR3 DNA reads as TGTGCCAGTGGAAATAGTGACAGGGCCGAAGCTTTCTTT.

The CDR3 loop reads CASSPTGLAGVETQYF. The CDR3 bases are TGCGCCAGCAGCCCAACCGGACTAGCGGGGGTCGAGACCCAGTACTTC. This chain joins TRBV5-1 and TRBJ2-5; 13 bases match TRBD2. This CDR3 is built from 16 residues. The V segment lost 4 bases and the J segment 5 bases; nucleotides outside the gene matches: 8. Germline CDR1 SGHRS, CDR2 YFSETQ. The whole variable domain, remainder taken from reference TRBV5-1 and TRBJ2-5, is KAGVTQTPRYLIKTRGQQVTLSCSPISGHRSVSWYQQTPGQGLQFLFEYFSETQRNKGNFPGRFSGRQFSNSRSEMNVSTLELGDSALYLCASSPTGLAGVETQYFGPGTRLLVL.

V and J are TRBV5-5 and TRBJ1-1; a weak D match, TRBD1 (5 bases). CDR1 is SGHKS and CDR2 is YYEKEE in the germline V gene (reference sequence). The CDR3 is 16 amino acids. V was shortened by 0 bases and J by 0 bases, with 12 bases between the two germline ends. Here the CDR3 reads CASSLVRASMNTEAFF. The DNA of the CDR3 is TGTGCCAGCAGCTTGGTCAGGGCGTCCATGAACACTGAAGCTTTCTTT.

This rearrangement joins TRBV5-1 to TRBJ1-4; D uncertain. Germline V gene lookup returns CDR1 SGHRS and CDR2 YFSETQ. V was shortened by 4 bases and J by 0 bases, with 7 bases between the two germline ends. CDR3 length: 14 amino acids. For the CDR3, the DNA is TGCGCCAGCAGCCCCACAGCAACTAATGAAAAACTGTTTTTT. It codes for CASSPTATNEKLFF.

The chain recombines TRBV19 with TRBJ1-1; 7 bases fit TRBD1. Trimming took 0 bases from V and 4 from J; bases not matched to a gene: 5. CDR1 and CDR2 (germline): LNHDA, SQIVND (reference sequence). The CDR3 is 15 residues long. The DNA for the CDR3 is TGTGCCAGTAGTATAGAGGGGACAGCACTCACTGAAGCTTTCTTT. Amino acid sequence: CASSIEGTALTEAFF.

The chain employs TRBV6-5 and TRBJ1-1, with D perhaps matching TRBD1 (5 bases). The CDR3 totals 13 residues. With 9 bases removed from V and 0 bases from J, the gap between germline ends came to 11 bases. Germline CDR1 is MNHEY and CDR2 is SVGAGI. The CDR3 nucleotides read TGTGCCAGTAACAGGTATATGAACACTGAAGCTTTCTTT. Translating it yields CASNRYMNTEAFF.

This clone was counted between two and nine times. The rearrangement uses TRBV30 and TRBJ1-6; TRBD1 agrees at 7 bases. This CDR3 contains 16 residues. Unmatched junction bases numbered 6, after V lost 4 bases and J lost 0 bases. Per germline, CDR1 GTSNPN and CDR2 SVGIG (reference sequence). For the CDR3, the DNA is TGTGCCTGGACAGGGGGGACTTACTCCTATAATTCACCCCTCCACTTT. As protein: CAWTGGTYSYNSPLHF. The entire variable domain, with the rest obtained from reference TRBV30 and TRBJ1-6, is as follows: SQTIHQWPATLVQPVGSPLSLECTVEGTSNPNLYWYRQAAGRGLQLLFYSVGIGQISSEVPQNLSASRPQDRQFILSSKKLLLSDSGFYLCAWTGGTYSYNSPLHFGNGTRLTVT.

This chain uses TRBV7-8 with TRBJ1-2; D possibly corresponds to TRBD1 (5 bases). Germline loops: CDR1 SGHVS, CDR2 FQNEAQ. The CDR3 is 14 amino acids. V shed 1 base and J shed 2 bases, with 8 bases lying between them. For the CDR3, the DNA is TGTGCCAGCAGCTTAGGAGCAGGGAACTATGGCTACACCTTC. Its protein product is CASSLGAGNYGYTF.

The chain combines TRBV6-5 with TRBJ1-5; TRBD1 matches 11 bases. From germline, CDR1 is MNHEY and CDR2 SVGAGI. The CDR3 is made up of 15 amino acids. V trimming: 6 bases; J trimming: 4 bases; junction bases outside the gene matches: 5. CDR3 sequence reads: CASSPGTGGNQPQHF. The CDR3 DNA reads as TGTGCCAGCAGCCCCGGGACAGGGGGGAATCAGCCCCAGCATTTT.

The chain employs TRBV14 and TRBJ2-7; a weak D match, TRBD2 (6 bases). This CDR3 is built from 16 residues. V lost 1 base and J 1 base, leaving 14 bases between the germline ends. The V gene's germline CDR1 is SGHDN and CDR2 FVKESK. The CDR3 region has the DNA TGTGCCAGCAGCCAAGTCGGAGGGAAAGGATCCTACGAGCAGTACTTC. This encodes CASSQVGGKGSYEQYF.

This rearrangement joins TRBV19 to TRBJ2-1, with a possible D match to TRBD2 (5 bases). In germline, CDR1 is LNHDA, CDR2 SQIVND (reference sequence). Trimming cost V 3 bases and J 3 bases, with 15 bases left between them. This CDR3 is built from 16 residues. The CDR3 region is CASSMGPPGGYNEQFF. CDR3 nucleotides: TGTGCCAGTAGTATGGGCCCTCCTGGAGGCTACAATGAGCAGTTCTTC.

CDR3 protein: CASSRSAGSNEKLFF. CDR3 nucleotides: TGTGCCAGCTCACGGTCGGCAGGAAGTAATGAAAAACTGTTTTTT. This chain uses TRBV18 with TRBJ1-4; D is uncertain. Germline loops: CDR1 KGHSH, CDR2 LQKENI. Trimming removed 4 bases at V and 4 bases at J, with 13 bases between. CDR3 length: 15 residues.

The chain carries TRBV19 and TRBJ2-7; 10 bases match TRBD1. The CDR3 extends over 14 amino acids. V was pared by 5 bases and J by 6 bases, with 7 bases of the junction left unmatched. Germline V gives CDR1 LNHDA, CDR2 SQIVND (reference sequence). The CDR3 protein is CASSFRQGAIEQYF. In DNA, the CDR3 is TGTGCCAGTAGTTTCCGACAGGGGGCAATCGAGCAGTACTTC.

The V and J genes are TRBV19 and TRBJ1-1; D gene uncertain. Trimming removed 3 bases at V and 1 base at J, with 6 bases between. The germline V gene encodes CDR1 LNHDA and CDR2 SQIVND (reference sequence). This CDR3 has 13 amino acids. CDR3 amino acids: CASSITENTEAFF. The CDR3 DNA sequence: TGTGCCAGTAGTATCACAGAGAACACTGAAGCTTTCTTT. Combining the CDR3 with reference TRBV19 and TRBJ1-1 gives the whole variable domain DGGITQSPKYLFRKEGQNVTLSCEQNLNHDAMYWYRQDPGQGLRLIYYSQIVNDFQKGDIAEGYSVSREKKESFPLTVTSAQKNPTAFYLCASSITENTEAFFGQGTRLTVV.

CDR3 in DNA: TGCGCCAGCAGCCAAGGGTCGGGGGTGGACACTGAAGCTTTCTTT. It is translated as CASSQGSGVDTEAFF. The gene calls are TRBV4-3 and TRBJ1-1, with a possible D match to TRBD1 (5 bases). Germline lookup yields CDR1 LGHNA and CDR2 YSLEER. V gave up 1 base and J gave up 3 bases, with 12 bases separating them. This CDR3 region has 15 residues.

This rearrangement joins TRBV7-9 to TRBJ1-1; D may be TRBD1 (6 bases). The V gene lost 3 bases and the J gene lost 5 bases, with 10 bases spanning the gap. The CDR3 has 13 residues. Germline V gene data show CDR1 as SEHNR and CDR2 as FQNEAQ (reference sequence). The CDR3 DNA reads as TGTGCCAGCAGCTTCAGGGGATCGACTGAAGCTTTCTTT. Amino acid sequence: CASSFRGSTEAFF.

In the case of this clone: Other DNA sequences of this sample code for an identical CDR3. The chain joins TRBV4-2 to TRBJ2-5; TRBD2 matches 8 bases. Losses at the gene ends were 0 bases for V and 7 bases for J; bases not matched to a gene: 7. Germline assignment: CDR1 LGHNA and CDR2 YNFKEQ. This CDR3 has 15 residues. CDR3 bases: TGTGCCAGCAGCCAAGATGCCGGGGGGGCCGGGACCCAGTACTTC. Translation gives CASSQDAGGAGTQYF.

J is TRBJ2-7 and V is TRBV19; 9 bases line up with TRBD1. The CDR3 loop spans 15 amino acids. J lost 0 bases, V lost 4 bases, and 4 bases had no gene match. Germline CDR1 is LNHDA and CDR2 is SQIVND (reference sequence). The DNA for the CDR3 is TGTGCCAGTAGTAATCGGACAGGGGTCTCCTACGAGCAGTACTTC. Translated, it gives CASSNRTGVSYEQYF.

The chain carries TRBV3-1 (or the pseudogene TRBV3-2) and TRBJ1-6; D is unclear. The V end was cut by 8 bases, the J end by 9 bases, with 11 bases between. The CDR3 consists of 12 residues. Germline CDR1 and CDR2: LGHDT and YNNKEL (reference sequence). This chain's CDR3 is CASGREGSPLHF. For the CDR3, the DNA is TGTGCCAGCGGGCGGGAAGGTTCACCCCTCCACTTT.

V is TRBV5-1 and J is TRBJ2-3, with 9 nucleotides matching TRBD2. The V gene end was trimmed by 4 bases and the J gene end by 2 bases; junction bases not matched to a gene: 8. The CDR3 sequence is 16 residues long. Per germline, CDR1 SGHRS and CDR2 YFSETQ. In DNA, the CDR3 is TGCGCCAGCAGCATTACCGGGACTAGCATCACAGATACGCAGTATTTT. Translating it yields CASSITGTSITDTQYF.

V and J are TRBV19 and TRBJ2-1; possibly TRBD2 for D (6 bases). CDR1 and CDR2 from the germline V gene are LNHDA and SQIVND (reference sequence). The ends were cut back, 5 bases at V and 4 bases at J, with 15 bases in the middle. This CDR3 has 15 residues. Written as DNA, the CDR3 is TGTGCCAGTAGTGTCGCGGCGGGGATGTACAATGAGCAGTTCTTC. It yields the protein CASSVAAGMYNEQFF. Based on the CDR3 plus reference TRBV19 and TRBJ2-1, the full variable domain is DGGITQSPKYLFRKEGQNVTLSCEQNLNHDAMYWYRQDPGQGLRLIYYSQIVNDFQKGDIAEGYSVSREKKESFPLTVTSAQKNPTAFYLCASSVAAGMYNEQFFGPGTRLTVL.

The chain has TRBV2 and TRBJ1-5, with 9 bases identical to TRBD1. Losses at the gene ends were 5 bases for V and 0 bases for J; bases not matched to a gene: 5. The CDR3 contains 16 residues. Per germline, CDR1 SNHLY and CDR2 FYNNEI. The CDR3 region is CASSPGTGNSNQPQHF. CDR3 nucleotide sequence: TGTGCCAGCAGTCCCGGGACAGGGAATAGCAATCAGCCCCAGCATTTT.

The rearrangement links TRBV28 to TRBJ1-2, with 10 bases lining up with TRBD1. J was trimmed by 2 bases and V by 3 bases; bases with no gene match: 3. This CDR3 region has 15 residues. Looked up from germline, CDR1 is MDHEN and CDR2 is SYDVKM. In DNA form, the CDR3 reads TGTGCCAGCAGTTTCCCGGGACAGGGGAACTATGGCTACACCTTC. This gives the protein CASSFPGQGNYGYTF.

This clone is a singleton in its sample. The V call is TRBV6-5, the J call TRBJ1-1; D call uncertain. V lost 5 bases, J lost 4 bases, and 11 bases lay in between. Germline CDR1 reads MNHEY; CDR2 reads SVGAGI. The CDR3 spans 13 residues. This chain's CDR3 is CASSTSYSTEAFF. The DNA of the CDR3 is TGTGCCAGCAGTACCAGTTATTCCACTGAAGCTTTCTTT.

V usage is TRBV7-2 and J usage is TRBJ2-7; 13 bases line up with TRBD2. V was pared by 1 base and J by 3 bases, with 3 bases of the junction left unmatched. This CDR3 is built from 16 residues. Germline V gene data show CDR1 as SGHTA and CDR2 as FQGNSA. The CDR3 reads CASSLEGTSGDYEQYF. The CDR3 nucleotides are TGTGCCAGCAGCTTAGAAGGGACTAGCGGGGACTACGAGCAGTACTTC.

A few counts support this clone. J is TRBJ1-1 and V is TRBV29-1; a weak D match, TRBD1 (6 bases). Germline-derived CDR1 and CDR2 are SQVTM and ANQGSEA. The V end lost 6 bases, the J end lost 4 bases, and 18 bases lay between the germline ends. This CDR3 is 14 amino acids long. CDR3 in amino acids: CSVTVGRGITEAFF. CDR3 in DNA: TGCAGCGTGACCGTCGGGAGGGGGATCACTGAAGCTTTCTTT.

The chain links TRBV15 to TRBJ2-7; 7 nucleotides align to TRBD1. V lost 0 bases, J lost 6 bases, and 8 bases stayed unmatched. The V gene's germline CDR1 is LNHNV and CDR2 YYDKDF (reference sequence). The CDR3 is 15 amino acids. The CDR3 nucleotides are TGTGCCACCAGCAGAGATCCGGGACAGACCGCCGAGCAGTACTTC. Its protein is CATSRDPGQTAEQYF.